One sample yielded the 29 T cell receptor beta chains listed below, sequenced in a study of cytomegalovirus exposure and HLA in healthy donors. Primers for the PCR totalled 60 Vbeta and 13 Jbeta. TCRdb's table, derived via immunoSEQ multiplex PCR, lists solely in-frame clones and lacks some. This sample has some 110,000 clones, with more than 70% found just once. Sequences were obtained from PBMCs. The origin of the receptors is a man aged 45-65 years in good health and CMV-seropositive.

The J gene is TRBJ2-7, the V gene TRBV29-1, with 9 bases lining up with TRBD1. This CDR3 has 12 residues. CDR1 SQVTM and CDR2 ANQGSEA come from the germline V gene. V was pared by 6 bases and J by 1 base, with 1 base of the junction left unmatched. In nucleotides, the CDR3 is TGCAGCGTCGGGACAGGGTCCTACGAGCAGTACTTC. This translates into CSVGTGSYEQYF.

This chain joins TRBV9 and TRBJ2-5; TRBD1 matches 8 bases. The DNA end lines up better with TRBJ2-7; the J call may be wrong. This CDR3 comprises 16 residues. Germline CDR1 reads SGDLS; CDR2 reads YYNGEE. The CDR3 DNA sequence: TGTGCCAGCAGCGTAGAGGGGACAGGTTCCTCCTACGAGCAGTACTTC. This sequence encodes CASSVEGTGSSYEQYF.

In nucleotides, the CDR3 is TGCGCCAGCAGCTTGGCTGCGGGGAACACTGAAGCTTTCTTT. Encoded protein: CASSLAAGNTEAFF. The chain couples TRBV5-1 to TRBJ1-1, with no clear D. This CDR3 region has 14 residues. With 0 bases removed from V and 1 base from J, the gap between germline ends came to 7 bases. Germline V gene lookup returns CDR1 SGHRS and CDR2 YFSETQ.

This clone was detected a few times. The chain couples TRBV9 to TRBJ1-1; possible D gene TRBD1, 6 bases. Germline-derived CDR1 and CDR2 are SGDLS and YYNGEE. CDR3 length: 17 amino acids. V lost 4 bases, J lost 6 bases, and 25 bases lay in between. The CDR3 bases are TGTGCCAGCAGCTCTCGGGGGGACATCTCCCCGGGAGCTGAAGCTTTCTTT. Its translation: CASSSRGDISPGAEAFF.

This rearrangement joins TRBV7-2 to TRBJ2-7; tentative D call: TRBD1 (5 bases). V gave up 2 bases and J gave up 0 bases, with 11 bases separating them. In germline, CDR1 is SGHTA, CDR2 FQGNSA. The CDR3 totals 15 residues. The CDR3, as DNA: TGTGCCAGCAGCTTAAAAGTTGACAGCTCCTACGAGCAGTACTTC. This translates into CASSLKVDSSYEQYF.

With regard to this clone: At one boundary the junction diverges from the germline segment, which might be a read error. Distinct nucleotide sequences in the sample also encode this CDR3. V is TRBV7-8 and J is TRBJ1-2; D call uncertain. The CDR3 loop spans 12 amino acids. Germline CDR1 SGHVS, CDR2 FQNEAQ. The CDR3 reads CASSLAMSGYTF. CDR3 nucleotides: TGTGCCAGCAGCCTAGCCATGTCTGGCTACACCTTC.

For this clone: In the same sample, other DNA sequences code for this CDR3. The chain uses TRBV5-1 and TRBJ1-5; TRBD1 might be the D (5 bases). Germline CDR1 SGHRS, CDR2 YFSETQ. V lost 0 bases to trimming and J lost 1 base, with 8 bases between them. The CDR3 is 15 residues long. The DNA of the CDR3 is TGCGCCAGCAGCTTGGCAGGGATCAGCAATCAGCCCCAGCATTTT. This translates into CASSLAGISNQPQHF.

The rearrangement links TRBV2 to TRBJ1-2, with 9 nucleotides matching TRBD1. Trimming removed 6 bases from V and 5 bases from J; junction bases left unmatched: 4. Looked up from germline, CDR1 is SNHLY and CDR2 is FYNNEI. This CDR3 is built from 13 residues. The CDR3 loop reads CASRAGTGYGYTF. The DNA for the CDR3 is TGTGCCAGCAGGGCCGGGACAGGGTATGGCTACACCTTC. The full variable domain, rest sourced from reference TRBV2 and TRBJ1-2, is EPEVTQTPSHQVTQMGQEVILRCVPISNHLYFYWYRQILGQKVEFLVSFYNNEISEKSEIFDDQFSVERPDGSNFTLKIRSTKLEDSAMYFCASRAGTGYGYTFGSGTRLTVV.

V gene TRBV6-6 combines with J gene TRBJ2-7; 11 nucleotides match TRBD2. After removal of 4 bases from V and 0 bases from J, the junction contained 2 bases not matched to a gene. Germline loops: CDR1 MNHNY, CDR2 SVGAGI (reference sequence). The CDR3 has 15 residues. The CDR3 loop is CASSLLAGDSYEQYF. CDR3 DNA: TGTGCCAGCAGTTTACTAGCGGGGGACTCCTACGAGCAGTACTTC.

The chain joins TRBV5-1 to TRBJ2-1; TRBD2 agrees at 12 bases. In germline, CDR1 is SGHRS, CDR2 YFSETQ. This CDR3 contains 16 residues. V was pared by 0 bases and J by 8 bases, with 6 bases of the junction left unmatched. The CDR3 sequence: CASSLALAGGGDEQFF. The DNA of the CDR3 is TGCGCCAGCAGCTTGGCACTAGCGGGGGGCGGGGATGAGCAGTTCTTC. The full variable domain, in which reference TRBV5-1 and TRBJ2-1 provide the parts outside the CDR3, is KAGVTQTPRYLIKTRGQQVTLSCSPISGHRSVSWYQQTPGQGLQFLFEYFSETQRNKGNFPGRFSGRQFSNSRSEMNVSTLELGDSALYLCASSLALAGGGDEQFFGPGTRLTVL.

The rearrangement links TRBV28 to TRBJ1-3, with 10 bases matching TRBD1. J was trimmed by 3 bases and V by 6 bases; bases with no gene match: 8. The CDR3 is 16 residues long. Germline V CDR1 and CDR2: MDHEN, SYDVKM. DNA for the CDR3: TGTGCCAGCAGGCGAAGACAGGGGGCTATTGGAAACACCATATATTTT. Its protein is CASRRRQGAIGNTIYF.

This sequence joins TRBV7-9 and TRBJ2-7; 12 bases match TRBD1. V lost 5 bases, J lost 7 bases, and 9 bases stayed unmatched. The CDR3 is 15 residues long. Germline-derived CDR1 and CDR2 are SEHNR and FQNEAQ (reference sequence). For the CDR3, the DNA is TGTGCCAGCAGCCCACCGGGGACAGGGGGCGGAGAGCAGTACTTC. Amino acid sequence: CASSPPGTGGGEQYF. Filled out from reference TRBV7-9 and TRBJ2-7, the complete variable domain reads DTGVSQNPRHKITKRGQNVTFRCDPISEHNRLYWYRQTLGQGPEFLTYFQNEAQLEKSRLLSDRFSAERPKGSFSTLEIQRTEQGDSAMYLCASSPPGTGGGEQYFGPGTRLTVT.

The CDR3, as DNA: TGTGCCAGTAGTCCCGATCCGGGACTAGCGGAGTTCTTC. As protein: CASSPDPGLAEFF. The chain links TRBV19 to TRBJ2-1, with 11 bases aligning to TRBD2. CDR3 size: 13 residues. Germline V gene sequence: CDR1 LNHDA, CDR2 SQIVND (reference sequence). Trimming took 5 bases from V and 14 from J; bases not matched to a gene: 8.

The chain couples TRBV6-1 to TRBJ2-6; 9 bases are a match to TRBD1. The CDR3 length is 20 residues. The germline gives CDR1 MNHNS, CDR2 SASEGT. After removal of 1 base from V and 0 bases from J, the junction contained 10 bases not matched to a gene. CDR3 nucleotides: TGTGCCAGCAGTGAAGAAAGCGGGGACAGGGCCCCCTCTGGGGCCAACGTCCTGACTTTC. Translating gives CASSEESGDRAPSGANVLTF.

V gene TRBV27 combines with J gene TRBJ2-3; D is unclear. Germline V lookup: CDR1 MNHEY, CDR2 SMNVEV (reference sequence). The CDR3 totals 13 residues. Trimming left V 10 bases short and J 5 bases short, with 16 bases between. This CDR3 is CATEMSFGDTQYF. The CDR3 DNA reads as TGTGCCACCGAGATGAGTTTCGGAGATACGCAGTATTTT.

The chain recombines TRBV18 with TRBJ2-5, with D unresolved. The CDR3 runs 14 residues. CDR1 KGHSH and CDR2 LQKENI come from the germline V gene. Between the trimmed V and J ends, which lost 0 bases and 5 bases, there was a span of 10 bases. The CDR3 loop reads CASSPPSPPETQYF. For the CDR3, the DNA is TGTGCCAGCTCACCACCGTCCCCCCCGGAGACCCAGTACTTC.

This chain joins TRBV7-9 and TRBJ2-1, with D uncertain. This CDR3 spans 16 amino acids. Germline V gives CDR1 SEHNR, CDR2 FQNEAQ (reference sequence). The V and J ends lost 5 bases and 2 bases respectively, with 16 bases between them. The CDR3 spells CASSPLKSITYNEQFF. Here the CDR3 DNA reads TGTGCCAGCAGCCCCCTCAAGTCTATTACCTACAATGAGCAGTTCTTC.

The V call is TRBV6-5, the J call TRBJ1-4, with 7 bases lining up with TRBD1. Germline lookup yields CDR1 MNHEY and CDR2 SVGAGI. The V gene end was trimmed by 5 bases and the J gene end by 10 bases; junction bases not matched to a gene: 7. The CDR3 runs to 13 residues. This CDR3 reads CASSVNRGAKLFF. The DNA for the CDR3 is TGTGCCAGCAGTGTCAACAGGGGCGCAAAACTGTTTTTT.

The CDR3 loop is CASAGAWDYGYTF. For the CDR3, the DNA is TGTGCCAGTGCGGGGGCATGGGACTATGGCTACACCTTC. This sequence joins TRBV27 and TRBJ1-2; perhaps TRBD1 as D (6 bases). Trimming cost V 9 bases and J 3 bases, with 14 bases left between them. CDR1 is MNHEY and CDR2 is SMNVEV in the germline V gene (reference sequence). The CDR3 runs to 13 residues.

A word on this clone: Germline and junction disagree at one end, which may indicate a read error. At the DNA level, this CDR3 is encoded by other sequences in the same sample as well. This chain joins TRBV4-3 and TRBJ2-7; tentatively, D is TRBD1 (6 bases). The CDR3 spans 16 residues. CDR1 is LGHNA, CDR2 YSLEER, per germline. In DNA form, the CDR3 reads TGCGCCAGCAGCCAAGATCTCTGGACAGTATCCTACGAGCAGTATTTC. Translated, it gives CASSQDLWTVSYEQYF.

The chain uses TRBV2 and TRBJ2-7; TRBD2 is a possible D gene (6 bases). CDR3 length: 15 residues. Trimming took 7 bases from V and 2 from J, leaving 18 bases between them. The germline CDR1 and CDR2 sequences are SNHLY and FYNNEI. The DNA of the CDR3 is TGTGCCAGCACCTGGTACGGGAGTGACGCCTACGAGCAGTACTTC. Its translation: CASTWYGSDAYEQYF.

CDR3 sequence (DNA): TGTGCCAGCAGCTTAAAGATGGAGTTCACTAGCACAGATACGCAGTATTTT. This codes for CASSLKMEFTSTDTQYF. The chain uses TRBV7-9 and TRBJ2-3; D unresolved. With 2 bases removed from V and 0 bases from J, the gap between germline ends came to 15 bases. This CDR3 has 17 residues. Germline-derived CDR1 and CDR2 are SEHNR and FQNEAQ (reference sequence).

The V gene is TRBV28, the J gene TRBJ2-7; 7 nucleotides align to TRBD1. The CDR3 sequence is 13 residues long. CDR1 is MDHEN, CDR2 SYDVKM, per germline. Trimming cost V 7 bases and J 3 bases; bases outside gene matches: 6. CDR3 sequence: CASTRDRNYEQYF. CDR3 nucleotides: TGTGCCAGCACCCGGGACAGAAACTACGAGCAGTACTTC. The full variable domain, rest sourced from reference TRBV28 and TRBJ2-7, is DVKVTQSSRYLVKRTGEKVFLECVQDMDHENMFWYRQDPGLGLRLIYFSYDVKMKEKGDIPEGYSVSREKKERFSLILESASTNQTSMYLCASTRDRNYEQYFGPGTRLTVT.

The chain employs TRBV2 and TRBJ1-4, with D possibly TRBD1 on 6 matching bases. Trimming removed 7 bases from V and 7 bases from J, with 16 bases in between. Germline V lookup: CDR1 SNHLY, CDR2 FYNNEI. The CDR3 spans 14 residues. The CDR3 here is CASTTGYQGEKLFF. The CDR3 nucleotides are TGTGCCAGCACCACAGGGTATCAAGGTGAAAAACTGTTTTTT.

J is TRBJ1-5 and V is TRBV19, with D perhaps TRBD1 (6 bases). The CDR3 has 14 residues. Trimming took off 6 bases at V and 0 bases at J, with 9 bases between the two ends. Germline V CDR1 and CDR2: LNHDA, SQIVND (reference sequence). CDR3: CASSHRDSNQPQHF. The CDR3 DNA is TGTGCCAGTAGCCACAGGGATAGCAATCAGCCCCAGCATTTT.

In this sample, this clone turned up once. The chain couples TRBV5-5 to TRBJ1-4, with TRBD1 identical over 7 bases. Germline values: CDR1 SGHKS, CDR2 YYEKEE (reference sequence). V was pared by 4 bases and J by 1 base, with 7 bases of the junction left unmatched. The CDR3 has 16 amino acids. This chain's CDR3 is CASSALPGGTNEKLFF. CDR3 DNA sequence: TGTGCCAGCAGCGCCCTTCCAGGGGGAACTAATGAAAAACTGTTTTTT.

This chain joins TRBV27 and TRBJ2-1; D is perhaps TRBD1 (6 bases). In germline, CDR1 is MNHEY, CDR2 SMNVEV (reference sequence). V was cut by 2 bases and J by 1 base, with 21 bases left in between. The length of the CDR3 is 19 residues. The CDR3 sequence is CASSLGGQELPGSYNEQFF. The CDR3 DNA reads as TGTGCCAGCAGTTTAGGGGGACAAGAGCTTCCAGGGTCCTACAATGAGCAGTTCTTC.

The chain employs TRBV19 and TRBJ2-3, with 7 bases aligning to TRBD1. The CDR3 runs 17 residues. V dropped 5 bases and J dropped 5; count of bases not matched to a gene: 16. Germline V lookup: CDR1 LNHDA, CDR2 SQIVND (reference sequence). CDR3: CASSPPLDRASRDTQYF. For the CDR3, the DNA is TGTGCCAGTAGTCCTCCCCTTGACAGGGCTTCCAGAGATACGCAGTATTTT.

This clone was recorded a few times. An end of the junction does not agree with germline; a read error may underlie this. The chain couples TRBV7-7 to TRBJ2-2; 12 nucleotides agree with TRBD1. CDR1 SSHAT and CDR2 FNYEAQ come from the germline V gene (reference sequence). There are 18 residues in the CDR3. The CDR3 here is CASSPRRDRGLVIGELFF. The CDR3 coding sequence is TGTGCTAGCAGTCCACGCCGGGACAGGGGGCTGGTAATCGGGGAGCTGTTTTTT.